This record concerns one T cell receptor beta chain sequence. Its matching antigen is unknown. The CDR3 is made up of 14 amino acids. CDR1 is SGDLS, CDR2 YYNGEE, per germline. Trimming took off 3 bases at V and 4 bases at J, with 11 bases between the two ends. The entry originates in a study of cytomegalovirus exposure and HLA in healthy donors. Turning to the study itself: A prior analysis found 117 million unique TCR beta sequences from roughly 180 million T cells.

Regarding the study as a whole: In vitro, three CMV-associated chains proved specific for CMV antigens. A cluster of highly shared sequence variants was likely a sequencing artifact. The majority of CMV-associated TCR beta chains were reported as apparently HLA-restricted in a later analysis.

It was with 60 Vbeta and 13 Jbeta primers that the PCR ran. This table comes from immunoSEQ multiplex PCR, and its TCRdb copy is limited to in-frame clones, with some not included. The sample includes 100,000 or so clones, 60% to 85% of them seen just once. The sequence came from a middle-aged woman in good health and CMV-seropositive. This chain connects TRBV9 to TRBJ2-1, with D perhaps TRBD2 (5 bases). The sequenced sample consisted of PBMCs. The CDR3 sequence is CASSEGAVYNEQFF. In DNA form, the CDR3 reads TGTGCCAGCAGCGAGGGAGCGGTGTACAATGAGCAGTTCTTC.